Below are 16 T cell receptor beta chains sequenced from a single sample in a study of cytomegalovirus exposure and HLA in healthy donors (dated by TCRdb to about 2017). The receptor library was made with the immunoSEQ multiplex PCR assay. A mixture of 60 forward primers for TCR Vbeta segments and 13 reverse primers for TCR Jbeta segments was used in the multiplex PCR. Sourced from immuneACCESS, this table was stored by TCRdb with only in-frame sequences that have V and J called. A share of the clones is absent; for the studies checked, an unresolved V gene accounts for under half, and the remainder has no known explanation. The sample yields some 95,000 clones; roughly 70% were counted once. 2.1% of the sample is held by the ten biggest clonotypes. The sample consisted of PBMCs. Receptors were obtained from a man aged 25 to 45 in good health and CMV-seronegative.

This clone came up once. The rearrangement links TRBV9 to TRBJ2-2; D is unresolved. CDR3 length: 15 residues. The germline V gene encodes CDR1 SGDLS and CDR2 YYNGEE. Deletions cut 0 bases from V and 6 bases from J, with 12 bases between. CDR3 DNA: TGTGCCAGCAGCGTAGCTCCTCAGTCCGCCGGGGAGCTGTTTTTT. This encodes CASSVAPQSAGELFF.

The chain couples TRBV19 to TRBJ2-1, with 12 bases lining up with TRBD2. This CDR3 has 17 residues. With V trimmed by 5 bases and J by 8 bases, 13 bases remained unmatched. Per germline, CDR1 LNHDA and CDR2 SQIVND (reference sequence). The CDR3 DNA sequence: TGTGCCAGTAGTCTGCCCCACCTAGCGGGGGGGCCCCATGAGCAGTTCTTC. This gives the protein CASSLPHLAGGPHEQFF.

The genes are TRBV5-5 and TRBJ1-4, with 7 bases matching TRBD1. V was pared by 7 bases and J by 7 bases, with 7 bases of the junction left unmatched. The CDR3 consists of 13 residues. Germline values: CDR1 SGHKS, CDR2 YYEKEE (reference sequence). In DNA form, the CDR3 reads TGTGCCAGCGAACTAGGGGGCGGTGAAAAACTGTTTTTT. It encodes CASELGGGEKLFF.

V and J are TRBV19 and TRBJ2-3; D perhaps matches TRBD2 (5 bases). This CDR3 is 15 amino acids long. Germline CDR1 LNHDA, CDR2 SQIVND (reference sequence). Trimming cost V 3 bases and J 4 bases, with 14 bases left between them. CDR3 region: CASSIAGSFADTQYF. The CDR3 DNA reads TGTGCCAGTAGTATCGCGGGCAGCTTCGCAGATACGCAGTATTTT.

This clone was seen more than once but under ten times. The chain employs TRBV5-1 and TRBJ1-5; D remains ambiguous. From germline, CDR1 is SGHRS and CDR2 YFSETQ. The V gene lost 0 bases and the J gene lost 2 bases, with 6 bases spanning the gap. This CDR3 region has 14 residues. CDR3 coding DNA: TGCGCCAGCAGCTTGGACGGGGGCAATCAGCCCCAGCATTTT. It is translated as CASSLDGGNQPQHF.

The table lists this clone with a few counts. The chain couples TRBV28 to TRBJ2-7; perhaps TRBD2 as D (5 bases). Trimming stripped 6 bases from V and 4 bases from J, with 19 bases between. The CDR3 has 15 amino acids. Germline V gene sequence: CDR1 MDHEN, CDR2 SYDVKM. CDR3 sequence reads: CASSPGDNGVYEQYF. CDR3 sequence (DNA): TGTGCCAGCAGCCCTGGAGATAACGGGGTATACGAGCAGTACTTC.

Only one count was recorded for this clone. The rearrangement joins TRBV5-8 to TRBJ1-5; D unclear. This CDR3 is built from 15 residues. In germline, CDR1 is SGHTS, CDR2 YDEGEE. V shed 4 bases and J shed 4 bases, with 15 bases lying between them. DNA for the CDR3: TGTGCCAGCAGCCAGCCATACACCGGGAATCAGCCCCAGCATTTT. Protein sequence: CASSQPYTGNQPQHF. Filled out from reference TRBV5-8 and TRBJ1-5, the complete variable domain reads EAGVTQSPTHLIKTRGQQATLRCSPISGHTSVYWYQQALGLGLQFLLWYDEGEERNRGNFPPRFSGRQFPNYSSELNVNALELEDSALYLCASSQPYTGNQPQHFGDGTRLSIL.

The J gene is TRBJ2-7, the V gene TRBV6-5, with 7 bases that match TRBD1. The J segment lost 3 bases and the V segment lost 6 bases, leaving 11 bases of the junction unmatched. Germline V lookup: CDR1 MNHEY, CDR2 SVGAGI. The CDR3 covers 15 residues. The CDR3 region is CASRYGQALYYEQYF. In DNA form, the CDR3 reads TGTGCCAGCAGATACGGACAGGCCTTATACTACGAGCAGTACTTC.

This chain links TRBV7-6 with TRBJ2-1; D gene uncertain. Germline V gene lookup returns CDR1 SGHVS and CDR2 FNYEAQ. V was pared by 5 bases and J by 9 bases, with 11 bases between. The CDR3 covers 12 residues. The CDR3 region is CASSAALGEQFF. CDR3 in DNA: TGTGCCAGCAGCGCCGCCCTCGGTGAGCAGTTCTTC.

In DNA form, the CDR3 reads TGCAGCGTCGCCAAACCTGCGACTAGCCAAGAGACCCAGTACTTC. This sequence encodes CSVAKPATSQETQYF. The rearrangement uses TRBV29-1 and TRBJ2-5, with D possibly being TRBD2 (6 bases). Germline loops: CDR1 SQVTM, CDR2 ANQGSEA. V was pared by 6 bases and J by 1 base, with 18 bases between. This CDR3 comprises 15 residues. Looking up the rest from reference TRBV29-1 and TRBJ2-5 gives the full variable domain: SAVISQKPSRDICQRGTSLTIQCQVDSQVTMMFWYRQQPGQSLTLIATANQGSEATYESGFVIDKFPISRPNLTFSTLTVSNMSPEDSSIYLCSVAKPATSQETQYFGPGTRLLVL.

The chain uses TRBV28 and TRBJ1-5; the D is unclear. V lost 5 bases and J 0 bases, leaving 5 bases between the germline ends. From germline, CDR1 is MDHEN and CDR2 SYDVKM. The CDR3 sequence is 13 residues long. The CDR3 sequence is CASSPLSNQPQHF. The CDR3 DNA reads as TGTGCCAGCAGTCCCCTTAGCAATCAGCCCCAGCATTTT.

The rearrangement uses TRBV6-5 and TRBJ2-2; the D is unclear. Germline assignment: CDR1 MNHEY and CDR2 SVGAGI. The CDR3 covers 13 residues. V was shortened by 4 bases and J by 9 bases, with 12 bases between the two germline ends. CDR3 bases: TGTGCCAGCAGTTCCCTAACAGACCGGGAGCTGTTTTTT. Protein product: CASSSLTDRELFF.

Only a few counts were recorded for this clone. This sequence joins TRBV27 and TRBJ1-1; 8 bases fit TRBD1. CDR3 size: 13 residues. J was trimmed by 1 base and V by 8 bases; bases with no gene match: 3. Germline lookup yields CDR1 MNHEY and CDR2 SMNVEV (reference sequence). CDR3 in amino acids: CASETGENTEAFF. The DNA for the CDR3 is TGTGCCAGCGAGACAGGGGAGAACACTGAAGCTTTCTTT.

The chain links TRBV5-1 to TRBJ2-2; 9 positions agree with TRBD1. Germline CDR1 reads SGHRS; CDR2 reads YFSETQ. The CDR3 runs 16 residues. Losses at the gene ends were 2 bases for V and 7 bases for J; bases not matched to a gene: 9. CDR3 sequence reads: CASSLPGQGLSGELFF. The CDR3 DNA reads TGCGCCAGCAGCTTACCGGGACAGGGATTAAGCGGGGAGCTGTTTTTT.

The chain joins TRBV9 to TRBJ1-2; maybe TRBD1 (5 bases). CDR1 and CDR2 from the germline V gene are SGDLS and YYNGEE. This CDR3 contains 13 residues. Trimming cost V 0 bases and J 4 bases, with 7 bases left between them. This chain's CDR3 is CASSVEQGYGYTF. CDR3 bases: TGTGCCAGCAGCGTAGAGCAGGGCTATGGCTACACCTTC.

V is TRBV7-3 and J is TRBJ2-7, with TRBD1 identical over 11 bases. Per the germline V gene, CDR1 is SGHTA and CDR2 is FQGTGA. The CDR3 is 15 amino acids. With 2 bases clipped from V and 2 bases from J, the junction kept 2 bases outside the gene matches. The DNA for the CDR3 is TGTGCCAGCAGCTTACTGGGACAGGGGGCCTACGAGCAGTACTTC. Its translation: CASSLLGQGAYEQYF.